The 26 T cell receptor beta chains given below trace back to one sample, sequenced in a study of T cells after yellow fever vaccination. TCRdb re-analysed the 5' RACE reads in MiXCR, keeping a single row per CDR3 protein. The table shows about 300,000 distinct CDR3 sequences, with 3% to 4.5% occurring only once. The source material was PBMCs, sampled 5 days after the yellow fever booster vaccination. Receptor source: a man aged 18-30 years who received the YFV17D yellow fever vaccine.

This clonotype was found many times. The chain employs TRBV4-3 and TRBJ2-4; unclear D gene. The germline V gene has CDR1 LGHNA and CDR2 YSLEER. The CDR3 runs 16 residues. V was pared by 1 base and J by 4 bases, with 14 bases between. This CDR3 reads CASSQGYWARKNIQYF. The CDR3 DNA sequence: TGCGCCAGCAGCCAAGGATATTGGGCACGAAAAAACATTCAGTACTTC.

V usage is TRBV7-9 and J usage is TRBJ2-3, with D hard to call. The CDR3 length is 15 residues. V lost 2 bases, J lost 1 base, and 10 bases lay in between. CDR1 is SEHNR, CDR2 FQNEAQ, per germline (reference sequence). In DNA, the CDR3 is TGTGCCAGCAGCTTACGGGTGGAAGGCACAGATACGCAGTATTTT. Translating it yields CASSLRVEGTDTQYF.

The rearrangement links TRBV12-3 or TRBV12-4 to TRBJ1-1; D may be TRBD1 (6 bases). The V end was cut by 4 bases, the J end by 5 bases, with 20 bases between. The CDR3 runs to 16 residues. The CDR3 region has the DNA TGTGCCAGCAGTTCTTGGCTACGGGGGCGCAGAACTGAAGCTTTCTTT. This sequence encodes CASSSWLRGRRTEAFF.

The rearrangement uses TRBV27 and TRBJ1-4; a weak D match, TRBD1 (5 bases). The CDR3 spans 15 residues. Germline CDR1 MNHEY, CDR2 SMNVEV (reference sequence). V was clipped by 2 bases and J by 5 bases, with 12 bases between them. CDR3 residues: CASSLLGQLNEKLFF. The CDR3 bases are TGTGCCAGCAGTTTACTTGGACAACTCAATGAAAAACTGTTTTTT.

This clonotype was detected ten times or more. The V and J genes are TRBV20-1 and TRBJ1-2; D ambiguous. V lost 0 bases, J lost 5 bases, and 7 bases lay in between. Germline assignment: CDR1 DFQATT and CDR2 SNEGSKA (reference sequence). The length of the CDR3 is 12 residues. The CDR3 is CSARERGYGYTF. The CDR3 DNA reads as TGCAGTGCTAGAGAACGGGGTTATGGCTACACCTTC.

This clonotype has just a few counts. The genes are TRBV5-4 and TRBJ2-7; D possibly corresponds to TRBD2 (5 bases). The germline gives CDR1 SGHNT, CDR2 YYREEE (reference sequence). CDR3 size: 14 residues. The V and J ends lost 0 bases and 3 bases respectively, with 10 bases between them. The DNA of the CDR3 is TGTGCCAGCAGCTTGGATTCTAGCTTCTACGAGCAGTACGTC. Amino acids: CASSLDSSFYEQYV.

This clonotype was seen only a few times. The rearrangement uses TRBV5-5 and TRBJ1-2; maybe TRBD1 (5 bases). Per germline, CDR1 SGHKS and CDR2 YYEKEE (reference sequence). V lost 4 bases and J lost 5, with 12 bases in between. The CDR3 totals 13 residues. The CDR3 bases are TGTGCCAGCAGCCCCTCGGGGGGTTATGGCTACACCTTC. This codes for CASSPSGGYGYTF.

A few counts support this clonotype. At one of its ends the junction is not consistent with the germline gene, which may arise from a read error. The rearrangement links TRBV5-4 to TRBJ2-1, with 8 bases lining up with TRBD1. The CDR3 runs to 15 residues. The germline gives CDR1 SGHNT, CDR2 YYREEE (reference sequence). CDR3 region: CASSLDRAKYNEQFF. The CDR3 bases are TGTGCCAGCAGTTTGGACAGGGCTAAATACAATGAGCAGTTCTTC.

The gene calls are TRBV6-1 and TRBJ2-7; 11 bases line up with TRBD1. The CDR3 spans 13 residues. Germline-derived CDR1 and CDR2 are MNHNS and SASEGT. V gave up 6 bases and J gave up 6 bases; unmatched junction bases: 4. Written as DNA, the CDR3 is TGTGCCAGCAGGCAGGACAGGGGGCTCGAGCAGTACTTC. It specifies CASRQDRGLEQYF.

This chain uses TRBV5-1 with TRBJ2-2; no clear D. CDR1 and CDR2 (germline): SGHRS, YFSETQ. With 5 bases removed from V and 3 bases from J, the gap between germline ends came to 8 bases. CDR3 length: 13 amino acids. CDR3 bases: TGCGCCAGCAGACGTCAAGACACCGGGGAGCTGTTTTTT. Translated: CASRRQDTGELFF.

This clonotype came up a few times. V usage is TRBV4-3 and J usage is TRBJ2-4; 8 nucleotides align to TRBD1. CDR3 size: 16 residues. Germline V lookup: CDR1 LGHNA, CDR2 YSLEER. After removal of 10 bases from V and 2 bases from J, the junction contained 13 bases not matched to a gene. As DNA, the CDR3 is TGCGCCACCCACAATGACAGGGGCAGATCCAAAAACATTCAGTACTTC. This encodes CATHNDRGRSKNIQYF.

This clonotype has just a few counts. The rearrangement links TRBV7-9 to TRBJ2-7; the match to TRBD1 covers 11 bases. J lost 4 bases, V lost 5 bases, and 7 bases had no gene match. Per germline, CDR1 SEHNR and CDR2 FQNEAQ (reference sequence). There are 15 residues in the CDR3. The CDR3 DNA follows: TGTGCCAGCAGCAACCTCGGACAGGGGGCTTACGAGCAGTACTTC. This encodes CASSNLGQGAYEQYF.

This clonotype was detected many times. The chain has TRBV9 and TRBJ2-7; 9 bases are a match to TRBD1. CDR1 is SGDLS and CDR2 is YYNGEE in the germline V gene. The V and J ends lost 3 bases and 0 bases, in that order; junction bases with no gene match: 7. The CDR3 runs to 16 residues. CDR3 amino acids: CASSAGTGSGSYEQYF. CDR3 bases: TGTGCCAGCAGCGCCGGGACAGGGAGTGGCTCCTACGAGCAGTACTTC.

The chain uses TRBV4-2 and TRBJ2-5; the D gene is possibly TRBD2 (6 bases). Germline V CDR1 and CDR2: LGHNA, YNFKEQ. The CDR3 contains 15 residues. Trimming shortened V by 4 bases and J by 2 bases, and 14 bases separated the two germline ends. The CDR3 DNA follows: TGTGCCAGCAGCCCCCACGGGCGGGGACAAGAGACCCAGTACTTC. It specifies CASSPHGRGQETQYF.

This clonotype was observed many times. The chain links TRBV18 to TRBJ2-4, with D possibly TRBD1 on 6 matching bases. The germline CDR1 and CDR2 sequences are KGHSH and LQKENI. Trimming took 0 bases from V and 0 from J, leaving 15 bases between them. CDR3 size: 18 residues. The CDR3: CASSPPRTATIAKNIQYF. Written as DNA, the CDR3 is TGTGCCAGCTCACCACCCCGGACAGCGACCATAGCCAAAAACATTCAGTACTTC.

The chain is built from TRBV20-1 and TRBJ2-3, with 11 bases aligning to TRBD2. CDR1 is DFQATT and CDR2 is SNEGSKA in the germline V gene (reference sequence). The CDR3 is 14 residues long. J was trimmed by 1 base and V by 4 bases; bases with no gene match: 1. The CDR3 sequence: CSAILAGGTDTQYF. The CDR3 coding sequence is TGCAGTGCTATACTAGCGGGGGGCACAGATACGCAGTATTTT.

The genes are TRBV28 and TRBJ1-2, with D possibly being TRBD1 (6 bases). The CDR3 totals 12 residues. The germline CDR1 and CDR2 sequences are MDHEN and SYDVKM. Trimming took 11 bases from V and 3 from J, leaving 13 bases between them. The CDR3 here is CAARAGDYGYTF. CDR3 in DNA: TGTGCCGCCAGGGCAGGGGACTATGGCTACACCTTC.

The rearrangement uses TRBV2 and TRBJ1-1; 9 bases are shared with TRBD1. V was pared by 4 bases and J by 0 bases, with 6 bases of the junction left unmatched. This CDR3 region has 16 residues. Germline CDR1 is SNHLY and CDR2 is FYNNEI. In DNA, the CDR3 is TGTGCCAGCAGTGCACAGGGGGCAAGTATGAACACTGAAGCTTTCTTT. It is translated as CASSAQGASMNTEAFF.

This clonotype was counted only a few times. This chain links TRBV11-1 with TRBJ2-2; 12 bases align to TRBD2. Trimming took 4 bases from V and 7 from J; bases not matched to a gene: 7. The CDR3 covers 16 residues. In germline, CDR1 is SGHAT, CDR2 FQDESV (reference sequence). This CDR3 reads CASSSPSGGANGELFF. CDR3 nucleotides: TGTGCCAGCAGCTCCCCTAGCGGGGGGGCCAACGGGGAGCTGTTTTTT.

This CDR3 is CASSYSGTDRTDYEQYV. Here the CDR3 DNA reads TGTGCCAGCAGTTACTCAGGGACAGACCGTACAGACTACGAGCAGTACGTC. The rearrangement uses TRBV6-5 and TRBJ2-7; 7 nucleotides agree with TRBD1. Trimming took 0 bases from V and 3 from J; bases not matched to a gene: 11. The CDR3 loop spans 17 amino acids. Per germline, CDR1 MNHEY and CDR2 SVGAGI.

The rearrangement uses TRBV19 and TRBJ2-3, with no clear D. The ends were cut back, 7 bases at V and 4 bases at J, with 12 bases in the middle. Germline V lookup: CDR1 LNHDA, CDR2 SQIVND (reference sequence). The CDR3 consists of 13 residues. The CDR3 region has the DNA TGTGCCAGTAATCGGTTAGACTCAGATACGCAGTATTTT. It codes for CASNRLDSDTQYF.

This clonotype has only a few counts. The chain couples TRBV29-1 to TRBJ2-7; 12 nucleotides align to TRBD1. The CDR3 runs to 15 residues. Germline lookup yields CDR1 SQVTM and CDR2 ANQGSEA. J lost 6 bases, V lost 3 bases, and 9 bases had no gene match. This CDR3 is CSVDSLGQGAREQYF. The CDR3, as DNA: TGCAGCGTTGACAGCCTGGGACAGGGGGCACGCGAGCAGTACTTC.

This clonotype turned up a few times. This chain links TRBV11-3 with TRBJ2-2; no clear D gene. Germline assignment: CDR1 SGHNT and CDR2 YENEEA. The germline V and J ends were trimmed by 4 bases and 0 bases, with 9 bases remaining between them. CDR3 size: 15 residues. The CDR3 DNA sequence: TGTGCCAGCAGCTACGACGGTACGAACACCGGGGAGCTGTTTTTT. This translates into CASSYDGTNTGELFF.

The V and J genes are TRBV6-6 and TRBJ2-2, with D tentatively TRBD1 (6 bases). The length of the CDR3 is 16 residues. Germline V lookup: CDR1 MNHNY, CDR2 SVGAGI (reference sequence). V gave up 7 bases and J gave up 5 bases, with 20 bases separating them. The CDR3, as DNA: TGTGCCAGCACCGTACAACAGGGTGTCGAAACCGGGGAGCTGTTTTTT. This codes for CASTVQQGVETGELFF.

J is TRBJ2-1 and V is TRBV28, with unresolved D. V was cut by 3 bases and J by 7 bases, with 1 base left in between. This CDR3 contains 10 residues. The V gene's germline CDR1 is MDHEN and CDR2 SYDVKM. CDR3 nucleotides: TGTGCCAGCAGTTTTAATGAGCAGTTCTTC. It codes for CASSFNEQFF.

V is TRBV19 and J is TRBJ1-4, with a tentative D call TRBD1 (5 bases). V was pared by 3 bases and J by 8 bases, with 16 bases between. The germline gives CDR1 LNHDA, CDR2 SQIVND (reference sequence). The CDR3 totals 15 residues. The CDR3 DNA follows: TGTGCCAGTAGTATTCTGGGGCAGCATCGCGAAAAACTGTTTTTT. Amino acid sequence: CASSILGQHREKLFF.